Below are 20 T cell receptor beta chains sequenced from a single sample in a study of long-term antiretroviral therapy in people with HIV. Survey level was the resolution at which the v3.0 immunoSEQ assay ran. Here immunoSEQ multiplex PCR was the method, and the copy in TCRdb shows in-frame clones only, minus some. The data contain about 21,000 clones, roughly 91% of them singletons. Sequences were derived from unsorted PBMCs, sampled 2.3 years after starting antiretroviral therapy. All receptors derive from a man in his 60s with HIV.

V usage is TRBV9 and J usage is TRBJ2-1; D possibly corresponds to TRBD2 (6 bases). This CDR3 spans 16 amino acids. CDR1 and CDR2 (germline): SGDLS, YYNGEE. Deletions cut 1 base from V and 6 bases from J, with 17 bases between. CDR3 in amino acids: CASSVWVGGKFNEQFF. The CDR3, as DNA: TGTGCCAGCAGCGTATGGGTGGGGGGTAAATTCAATGAGCAGTTCTTC.

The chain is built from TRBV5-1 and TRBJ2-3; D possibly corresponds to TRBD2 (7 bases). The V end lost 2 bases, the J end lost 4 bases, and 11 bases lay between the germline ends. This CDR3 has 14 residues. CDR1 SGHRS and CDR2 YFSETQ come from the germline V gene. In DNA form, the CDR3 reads TGCGCCAGCAGCTTTGGGGGGGCGTCAGATACGCAGTATTTT. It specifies CASSFGGASDTQYF.

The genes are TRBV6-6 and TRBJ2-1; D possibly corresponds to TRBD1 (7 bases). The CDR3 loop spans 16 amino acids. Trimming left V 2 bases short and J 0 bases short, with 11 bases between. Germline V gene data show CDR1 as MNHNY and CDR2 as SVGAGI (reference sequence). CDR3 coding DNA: TGTGCCAGCAGTTACCCCCAGGGGGGCTCCTACAATGAGCAGTTCTTC. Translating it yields CASSYPQGGSYNEQFF.

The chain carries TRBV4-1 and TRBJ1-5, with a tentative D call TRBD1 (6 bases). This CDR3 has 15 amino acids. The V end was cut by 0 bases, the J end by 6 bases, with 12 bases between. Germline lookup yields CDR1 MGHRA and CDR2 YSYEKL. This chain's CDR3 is CASSQDWRGAQPQHF. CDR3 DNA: TGCGCCAGCAGCCAAGATTGGAGGGGGGCTCAGCCCCAGCATTTT.

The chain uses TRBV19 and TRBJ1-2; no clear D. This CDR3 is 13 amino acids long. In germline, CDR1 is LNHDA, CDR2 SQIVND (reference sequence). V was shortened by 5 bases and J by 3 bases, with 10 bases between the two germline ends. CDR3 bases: TGTGCCAGTAGTTTCCCGGACCACTATGGCTACACCTTC. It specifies CASSFPDHYGYTF. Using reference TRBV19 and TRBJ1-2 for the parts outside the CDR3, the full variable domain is DGGITQSPKYLFRKEGQNVTLSCEQNLNHDAMYWYRQDPGQGLRLIYYSQIVNDFQKGDIAEGYSVSREKKESFPLTVTSAQKNPTAFYLCASSFPDHYGYTFGSGTRLTVV.

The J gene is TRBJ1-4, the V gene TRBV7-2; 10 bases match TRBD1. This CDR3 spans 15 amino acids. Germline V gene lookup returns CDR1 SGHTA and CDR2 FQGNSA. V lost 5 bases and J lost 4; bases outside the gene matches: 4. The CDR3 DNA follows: TGTGCCAGCAGCGACCGGACAGGGGGTAATGAAAAACTGTTTTTT. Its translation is CASSDRTGGNEKLFF.

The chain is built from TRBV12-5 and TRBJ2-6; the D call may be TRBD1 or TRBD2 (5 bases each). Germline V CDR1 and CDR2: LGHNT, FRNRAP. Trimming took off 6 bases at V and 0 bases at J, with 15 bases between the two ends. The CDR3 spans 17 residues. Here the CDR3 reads CASGSGTDDSGANVLTF. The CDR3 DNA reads TGTGCTAGTGGCTCCGGGACCGATGACTCTGGGGCCAACGTCCTGACTTTC.

CDR3 region: CASSKGDRGLGYGYTF. The CDR3, as DNA: TGTGCCAGCAGCAAAGGGGACAGGGGGCTCGGCTATGGCTACACCTTC. This chain uses TRBV5-6 with TRBJ1-2; 12 bases agree with TRBD1. V shed 4 bases and J 4 bases; nucleotides not matched to a gene: 8. CDR1 and CDR2 from the germline V gene are SGHDT and YYEEEE. The CDR3 is 16 residues long. Filled out from reference TRBV5-6 and TRBJ1-2, the complete variable domain reads DAGVTQSPTHLIKTRGQQVTLRCSPKSGHDTVSWYQQALGQGPQFIFQYYEEEERQRGNFPDRFSGHQFPNYSSELNVNALLLGDSALYLCASSKGDRGLGYGYTFGSGTRLTVV.

The CDR3 sequence: CATSRVRTRTDTQYF. For the CDR3, the DNA is TGTGCCACCAGCAGAGTGCGGACCAGAACAGATACGCAGTATTTT. The rearrangement uses TRBV15 and TRBJ2-3; D ambiguous. Germline-derived CDR1 and CDR2 are LNHNV and YYDKDF (reference sequence). CDR3 length equals 15 residues. The germline V and J ends were trimmed by 1 base and 3 bases, with 11 bases remaining between them.

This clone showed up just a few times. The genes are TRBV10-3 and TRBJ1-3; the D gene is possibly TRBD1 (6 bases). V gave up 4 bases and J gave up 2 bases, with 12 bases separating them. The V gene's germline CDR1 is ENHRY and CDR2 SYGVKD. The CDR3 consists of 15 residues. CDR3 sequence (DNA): TGTGCCATCAGTGCCTTTAGGGACACTGGAAACACCATATATTTT. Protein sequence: CAISAFRDTGNTIYF.

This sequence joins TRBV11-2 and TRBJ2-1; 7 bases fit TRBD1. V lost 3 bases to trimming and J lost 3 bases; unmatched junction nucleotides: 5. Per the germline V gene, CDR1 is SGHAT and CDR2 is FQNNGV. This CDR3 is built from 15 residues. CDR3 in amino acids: CASSLPGQNYNEQFF. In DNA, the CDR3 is TGTGCCAGCAGCTTGCCGGGACAGAACTACAATGAGCAGTTCTTC.

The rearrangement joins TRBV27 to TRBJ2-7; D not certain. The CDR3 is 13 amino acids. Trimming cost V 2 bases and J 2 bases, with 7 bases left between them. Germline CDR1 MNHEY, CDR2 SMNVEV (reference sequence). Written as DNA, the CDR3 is TGTGCCAGCAGTTTAGGGTTCGCCTACGAGCAGTACTTC. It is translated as CASSLGFAYEQYF.

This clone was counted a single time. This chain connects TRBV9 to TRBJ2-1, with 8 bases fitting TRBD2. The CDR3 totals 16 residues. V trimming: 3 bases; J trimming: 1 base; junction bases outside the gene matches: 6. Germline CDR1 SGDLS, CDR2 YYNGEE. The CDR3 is CASSDSGRASYNEQFF. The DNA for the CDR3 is TGTGCCAGCAGCGATTCCGGGAGGGCGTCCTACAATGAGCAGTTCTTC. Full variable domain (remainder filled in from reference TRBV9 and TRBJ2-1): DSGVTQTPKHLITATGQRVTLRCSPRSGDLSVYWYQQSLDQGLQFLIQYYNGEERAKGNILERFSAQQFPDLHSELNLSSLELGDSALYFCASSDSGRASYNEQFFGPGTRLTVL.

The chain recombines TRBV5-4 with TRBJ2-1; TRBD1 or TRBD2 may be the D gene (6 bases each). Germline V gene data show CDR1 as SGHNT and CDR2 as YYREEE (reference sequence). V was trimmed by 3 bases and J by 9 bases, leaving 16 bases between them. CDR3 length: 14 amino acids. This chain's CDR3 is CASSSHREDSEQFF. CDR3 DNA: TGTGCCAGCAGCTCACACAGGGAGGATAGTGAGCAGTTCTTC. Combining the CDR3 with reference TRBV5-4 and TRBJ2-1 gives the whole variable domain ETGVTQSPTHLIKTRGQQVTLRCSSQSGHNTVSWYQQALGQGPQFIFQYYREEENGRGNFPPRFSGLQFPNYSSELNVNALELDDSALYLCASSSHREDSEQFFGPGTRLTVL.

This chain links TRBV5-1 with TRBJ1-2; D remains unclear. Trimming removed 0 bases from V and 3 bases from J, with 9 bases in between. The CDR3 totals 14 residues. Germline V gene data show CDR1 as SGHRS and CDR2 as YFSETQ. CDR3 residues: CASSLEPGHYGYTF. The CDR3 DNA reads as TGCGCCAGCAGCTTGGAACCCGGGCACTATGGCTACACCTTC.

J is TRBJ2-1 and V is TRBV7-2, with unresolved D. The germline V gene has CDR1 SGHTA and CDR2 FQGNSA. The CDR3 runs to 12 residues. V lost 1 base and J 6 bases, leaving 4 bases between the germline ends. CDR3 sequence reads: CASSLGVNEQFF. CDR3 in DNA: TGTGCCAGCAGCTTAGGAGTCAATGAGCAGTTCTTC.

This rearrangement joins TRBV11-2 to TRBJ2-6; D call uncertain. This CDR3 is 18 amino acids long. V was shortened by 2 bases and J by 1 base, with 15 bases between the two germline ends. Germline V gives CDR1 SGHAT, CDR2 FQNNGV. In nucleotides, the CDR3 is TGTGCCAGCAGCTTATTCCGGTTAAAAGTTTCTGGGGCCAACGTCCTGACTTTC. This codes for CASSLFRLKVSGANVLTF.

For the CDR3, the DNA is TGTGCCAGCAGCTCCGGACTGTACAATGAGCAGTTCTTC. Translation gives CASSSGLYNEQFF. The rearrangement links TRBV7-3 to TRBJ2-1; maybe TRBD2 (5 bases). This CDR3 region has 13 residues. V gave up 4 bases and J gave up 4 bases, with 8 bases separating them. Germline CDR1 is SGHTA and CDR2 is FQGTGA.

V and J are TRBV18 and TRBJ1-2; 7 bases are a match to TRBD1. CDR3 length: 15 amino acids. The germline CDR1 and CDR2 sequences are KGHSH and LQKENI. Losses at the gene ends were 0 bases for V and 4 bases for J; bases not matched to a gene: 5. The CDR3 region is CASSPPTGPGYGYTF. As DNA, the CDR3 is TGTGCCAGCTCACCACCGACAGGGCCGGGCTATGGCTACACCTTC.

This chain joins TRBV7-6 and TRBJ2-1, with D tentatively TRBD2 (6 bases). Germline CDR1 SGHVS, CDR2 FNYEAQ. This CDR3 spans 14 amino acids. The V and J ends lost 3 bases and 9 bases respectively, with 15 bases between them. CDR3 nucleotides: TGTGCCAGCAGCTTTCCCGGGGGTATGGGTGAGCAGTTCTTC. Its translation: CASSFPGGMGEQFF.